The 13 T cell receptor delta chains below come from one sample, sequenced in a study of γδ T cells in repeated Plasmodium falciparum infection (dated by TCRdb to 2020 to 2023). For bulk TCR repertoire analysis, Vgamma9/Vdelta2+ and Vdelta2-negative gammadelta T cell populations were isolated by flow sorting from peripheral blood mononuclear cells. Library preparation employed multiplex PCR. Sequencing was carried out with an Illumina MiSeq. TCRdb called clones anew from the public reads via CATT; matching DNA rows were later pooled. For this sample the table gives 85,000 to 100,000 delta-chain clones, of which over 0.75% were detected only once. More than 9% of the sample comes from the top ten. Material for sequencing was gamma-delta T cells from blood. These receptors all come from a pool of human donors (malaria-infected and uninfected, not separated).

This clone showed up just a few times. The mismatch at residue 17 between this DNA's translation and the TCRdb protein of a much larger clone likely reflects a read error; the protein shown is translated from the DNA. This chain connects TRDV1 to TRDJ3; 9 positions agree with TRDD3. As TCRdb names no J gene, one was assigned here on the basis of a DNA match to germline. Germline lookup yields CDR1 TSWWSYY and CDR2 QGS. The CDR3 extends over 22 amino acids. CDR3 in DNA: TGTGCTCTTGGGGAACTAGAATCTATACTGGGGGACCCTTGCTGGGACGCCCGACAGATGTTTTTC. Translation gives CALGELESILGDPCWDARQMFF.

As to this clone: A far more abundant clone sits one base away, making this likely a read error. This sample includes further DNA sequences coding for the same CDR3. V gene TRDV1 combines with J gene TRDJ1; 9 bases map to TRDD3. Per the germline V gene, CDR1 is TSWWSYY and CDR2 is QGS. The CDR3 has 21 residues. The CDR3 protein is CALGGCSYPSVILGDRLKLIF. The CDR3 coding sequence is TGTGCTCTTGGGGGCTGTTCCTACCCGTCCGTGATACTGGGGGACCGGCTTAAACTCATCTTC.

This clone was observed a handful of times. The protein that TCRdb holds for this DNA derives from a much larger clone and differs from the translated DNA at residue 16, which likely indicates a read error; the protein shown here is translated from the DNA. The genes are TRDV2 and TRDJ1; 12 bases agree with TRDD3. Because TCRdb records no J gene, it was assigned here through a match of the DNA to germline. Unmatched junction bases numbered 19, after V lost 0 bases and J lost 3 bases. This CDR3 has 21 residues. Germline V gene data show CDR1 as GEAIGNYY and CDR2 as EKD. CDR3 protein: CACDTRNTSYLGDTYADKLIF. DNA of the CDR3: TGTGCCTGTGACACCCGGAACACTTCCTACCTGGGGGATACGTACGCCGATAAACTCATCTTT.

The table lists this clone with many counts. This is likely an artifact of a read error, given a far larger clone one base away. The V call is TRDV2, the J call TRDJ1; TRDD3 agrees at 7 bases. Germline CDR1 GEAIGNYY, CDR2 EKD. The CDR3 totals 18 residues. V lost 3 bases, J lost 2 bases, and 17 bases stayed unmatched. In DNA form, the CDR3 reads TGTGCCTGTGACGCTGTAAAATCCGGGGGATCCGAAACCGATAAACTCATCTTT. Amino acids: CACDAVKSGGSETDKLIF.

With respect to this clone: TCRdb lists the protein of a much larger clone for this DNA, which differs at residue 11, so this is likely a read error; the protein given here is translated from the DNA itself. The V call is TRDV1, the J call TRDJ1; D perhaps matches TRDD2 (6 bases). Assignment of the J gene here rests on matching the DNA to germline, because TCRdb gives none. V was pared by 2 bases and J by 0 bases, with 34 bases between. CDR3 length equals 23 residues. Germline CDR1 reads TSWWSYY; CDR2 reads QGS. CDR3: CALGEFRRPSHRVGLLYTDKLIF. The CDR3 region has the DNA TGTGCTCTTGGGGAATTCCGGCGGCCTTCCCATCGTGTCGGGCTACTCTACACCGATAAACTCATCTTT.

On this clone: The TCRdb protein comes from a much larger clone and disagrees with this DNA's translation at residue 13, likely due to a read error; the protein given here is derived from the DNA. The chain has TRDV2 and TRDJ1; TRDD3 matches at 7 bases. The J gene, left out of TCRdb, was set here by checking the DNA against germline. Germline V gene lookup returns CDR1 GEAIGNYY and CDR2 EKD. Trimming removed 3 bases from V and 0 bases from J; junction bases left unmatched: 27. The CDR3 runs to 22 residues. The CDR3 region has the DNA TGTGCCTGTGACGCGCTAGGAGATCGGGATACTATTCCCGCTTTGTACACCGATAAACTCATCTTT. This translates into CACDALGDRDTIPALYTDKLIF.

About this clone itself: The protein TCRdb gives is from a much larger clone and does not agree with this DNA's translation at residue 4, likely a read error; the protein shown here comes from the DNA. The chain carries TRDV2 and TRDJ1, with 9 bases that match TRDD3. TCRdb offers no J gene call, so here the DNA was matched to germline to obtain one. Germline trimming cut 5 bases from V and 0 bases from J; bases unmatched to any gene: 18. This CDR3 contains 19 residues. In germline, CDR1 is GEAIGNYY, CDR2 EKD. The chain's CDR3 is CACGTLTGGTLQYTDKLIF. Here the CDR3 DNA reads TGTGCCTGTGGCACGCTTACTGGGGGAACACTCCAGTACACCGATAAACTCATCTTT.

This clone turned up a few times. TCRdb assigns this DNA the protein of a much larger clone, which departs from its translation at residue 8; this likely reflects a read error, and the protein shown comes from translating the DNA. This chain uses TRDV1 with TRDJ1, with a tentative D call TRDD3 (5 bases). Here the J gene came from matching the DNA to germline, since TCRdb omits it. CDR1 and CDR2 from the germline V gene are TSWWSYY and QGS. This CDR3 has 19 residues. Trimming took off 0 bases at V and 0 bases at J, with 20 bases between the two ends. CDR3 bases: TGTGCTCTTGGGGAACTTCTCCCACCCCGATGGGGTTACACCGATAAACTCATCTTT. This gives the protein CALGELLPPRWGYTDKLIF.

As regards this clone: A read error likely explains why the TCRdb protein, taken from a much larger clone, differs from this DNA's translation at residue 8; the protein shown is translated from the DNA. The chain is built from TRDV2 and TRDJ1, with TRDD3 identical over 7 bases. TCRdb carries no J gene annotation; the J gene was assigned here by matching the DNA with germline. This CDR3 is built from 19 residues. The germline V gene has CDR1 GEAIGNYY and CDR2 EKD. V lost 0 bases and J lost 0; bases outside the gene matches: 15. The CDR3 DNA is TGTGCCTGTGACACCGTTGGTATTGGGGGACCAAAGTACACCGATAAACTCATCTTT. This codes for CACDTVGIGGPKYTDKLIF.

This clone has a handful of counts. TCRdb attributes to this sequence the protein of a much larger clone, which differs from the DNA translation at residue 14; a read error is likely, and the protein displayed is translated from the DNA. V is TRDV1 and J is TRDJ1, with D possibly TRDD2 on 7 matching bases. Here the J gene came from matching the DNA to germline, since TCRdb omits it. The V gene's germline CDR1 is TSWWSYY and CDR2 QGS. CDR3 length: 24 amino acids. V was cut by 0 bases and J by 0 bases, with 35 bases left in between. CDR3 loop: CALGELGFLLPRRSLGRNTDKLIF. CDR3 in DNA: TGTGCTCTTGGGGAACTCGGTTTCTTACTTCCTAGACGATCCCTGGGGCGAAACACCGATAAACTCATCTTT.

Note on this clone: TCRdb pairs this DNA with a much larger clone's protein that differs at residue 4, likely a read error; the protein shown was translated from the DNA. CDR3 in DNA: TGTGCTCTTAGGGAACTGTGTTTCCTGTACACCGATAAACTCATCTTT. Translating it yields CALRELCFLYTDKLIF. The chain uses TRDV1 and TRDJ1, with D possibly TRDD2 on 5 matching bases. TCRdb supplies no J gene; here it was assigned by aligning the nucleotide sequence to germline. The CDR3 extends over 16 amino acids. Germline lookup yields CDR1 TSWWSYY and CDR2 QGS.

There are a few counts of this clone. The protein in TCRdb stems from a much larger clone and differs at residue 6 from this DNA's translation, likely a read error; here the protein is translated from the DNA. This chain links TRDV2 with TRDJ1, with TRDD3 as a possible D gene (5 bases). The J gene, left out of TCRdb, was set here by checking the DNA against germline. The CDR3 consists of 16 residues. The V gene's germline CDR1 is GEAIGNYY and CDR2 EKD. Trimming removed 2 bases at V and 0 bases at J, with 15 bases between. The CDR3 sequence: CACDIVGGSYTDKLIF. For the CDR3, the DNA is TGTGCCTGTGACATAGTAGGGGGGTCGTACACCGATAAACTCATCTTT.

This clone showed up just a few times. A far larger clone differs by one base, so this is likely a read error. The identical CDR3 is also encoded by other nucleotide sequences in the sample. V and J are TRDV1 and TRDJ1; 10 bases agree with TRDD3. No J gene was available from TCRdb, and it was assigned here by a germline match of the DNA. From germline, CDR1 is TSWWSYY and CDR2 QGS. The length of the CDR3 is 24 residues. The CDR3 coding sequence is TGCGCTCTTGGGGAGCCCCTTCCTGAATTAGGGGGGGGGATACGCTTCGTGTACACCGATAAACTCATCTTT. It yields the protein CALGEPLPELGGGIRFVYTDKLIF.